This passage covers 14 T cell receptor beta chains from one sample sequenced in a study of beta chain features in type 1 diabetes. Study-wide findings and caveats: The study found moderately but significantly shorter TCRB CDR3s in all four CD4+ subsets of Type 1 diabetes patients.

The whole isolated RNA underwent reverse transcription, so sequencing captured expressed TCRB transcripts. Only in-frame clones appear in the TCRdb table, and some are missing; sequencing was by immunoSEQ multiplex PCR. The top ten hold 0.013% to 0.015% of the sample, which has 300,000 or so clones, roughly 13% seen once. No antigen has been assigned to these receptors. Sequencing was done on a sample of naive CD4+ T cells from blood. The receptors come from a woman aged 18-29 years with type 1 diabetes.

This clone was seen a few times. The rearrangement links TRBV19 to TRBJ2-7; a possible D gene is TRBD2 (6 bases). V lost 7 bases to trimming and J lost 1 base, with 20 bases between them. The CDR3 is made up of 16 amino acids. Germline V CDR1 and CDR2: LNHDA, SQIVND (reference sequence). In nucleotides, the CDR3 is TGTGCCAGTATCAGGCCCCCACTAGCAGCGTCCTACGAGCAGTACGTC. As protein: CASIRPPLAASYEQYV.

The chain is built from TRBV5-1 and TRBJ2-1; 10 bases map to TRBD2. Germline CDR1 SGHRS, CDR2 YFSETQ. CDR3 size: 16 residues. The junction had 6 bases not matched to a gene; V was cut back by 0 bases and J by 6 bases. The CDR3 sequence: CASSLALAGASNEQFF. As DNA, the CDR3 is TGCGCCAGCAGCTTGGCGCTAGCGGGAGCGTCCAATGAGCAGTTCTTC.

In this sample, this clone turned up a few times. The CDR3 DNA sequence: TGCGCCAGCAGCGCGGGACTAGCGGGCCTCAATGAGCAGTTCTTC. Residues: CASSAGLAGLNEQFF. This chain uses TRBV5-1 with TRBJ2-1; 12 nucleotides line up with TRBD2. The germline V gene has CDR1 SGHRS and CDR2 YFSETQ. The ends lost 4 bases at V and 6 bases at J; junction bases unmatched: 5. This CDR3 region has 15 residues.

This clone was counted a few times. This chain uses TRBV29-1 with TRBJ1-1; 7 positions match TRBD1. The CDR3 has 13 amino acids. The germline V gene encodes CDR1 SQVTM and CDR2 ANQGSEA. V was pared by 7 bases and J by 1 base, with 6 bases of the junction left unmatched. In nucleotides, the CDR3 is TGCAGCGGACGGACAGGCCCGAACACTGAAGCTTTCTTT. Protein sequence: CSGRTGPNTEAFF.

In DNA, the CDR3 is TGCGCCAGCAGCTTGACGGCAGGGGGGACCTACAATGAGCAGTTCTTC. This sequence encodes CASSLTAGGTYNEQFF. The genes are TRBV5-1 and TRBJ2-1; possible D gene TRBD1, 7 bases. The V and J ends lost 1 base and 2 bases respectively, with 13 bases between them. The germline CDR1 and CDR2 sequences are SGHRS and YFSETQ. The CDR3 sequence is 16 residues long.

CDR3 sequence reads: CSVGTGGSYGYTF. The CDR3 nucleotides read TGCAGCGTCGGGACAGGGGGGAGCTATGGCTACACCTTC. This chain uses TRBV29-1 with TRBJ1-2, with 11 bases that match TRBD1. This CDR3 comprises 13 residues. V shed 6 bases and J 4 bases; nucleotides not matched to a gene: 4. CDR1 and CDR2 (germline): SQVTM, ANQGSEA.

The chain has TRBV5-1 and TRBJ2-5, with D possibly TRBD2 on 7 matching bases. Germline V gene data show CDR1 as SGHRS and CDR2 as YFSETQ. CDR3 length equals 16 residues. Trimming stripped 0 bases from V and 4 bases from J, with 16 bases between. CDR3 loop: CASSLDGGAAGETQYF. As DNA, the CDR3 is TGCGCCAGCAGCTTGGATGGGGGGGCGGCCGGAGAGACCCAGTACTTC.

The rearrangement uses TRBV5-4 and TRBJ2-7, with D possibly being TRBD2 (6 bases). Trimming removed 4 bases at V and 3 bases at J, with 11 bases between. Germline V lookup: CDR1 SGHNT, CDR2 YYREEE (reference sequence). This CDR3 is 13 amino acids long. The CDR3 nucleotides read TGTGCCAGCAGCGTAGGAGGGTACTACGAGCAGTACTTC. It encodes CASSVGGYYEQYF.

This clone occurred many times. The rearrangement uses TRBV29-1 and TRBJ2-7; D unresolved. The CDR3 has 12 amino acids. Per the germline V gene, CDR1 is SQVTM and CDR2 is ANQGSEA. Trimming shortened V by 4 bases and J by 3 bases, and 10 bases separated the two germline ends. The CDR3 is CSVARRLYEQYF. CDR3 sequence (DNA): TGCAGCGTTGCTCGCAGGCTCTACGAGCAGTACTTC.

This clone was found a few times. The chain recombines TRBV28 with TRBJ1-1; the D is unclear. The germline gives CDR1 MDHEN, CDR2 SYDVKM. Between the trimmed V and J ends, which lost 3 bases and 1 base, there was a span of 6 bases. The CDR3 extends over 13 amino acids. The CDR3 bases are TGTGCCAGCAGTTTGGCCCGGAACACTGAAGCTTTCTTT. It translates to CASSLARNTEAFF.

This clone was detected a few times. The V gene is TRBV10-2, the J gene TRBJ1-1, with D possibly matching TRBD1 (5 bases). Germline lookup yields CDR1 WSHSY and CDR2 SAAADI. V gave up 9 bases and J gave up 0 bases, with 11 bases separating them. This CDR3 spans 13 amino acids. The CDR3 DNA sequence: TGCGCCAGTTCGACAGCCATGAACACTGAAGCTTTCTTT. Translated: CASSTAMNTEAFF.

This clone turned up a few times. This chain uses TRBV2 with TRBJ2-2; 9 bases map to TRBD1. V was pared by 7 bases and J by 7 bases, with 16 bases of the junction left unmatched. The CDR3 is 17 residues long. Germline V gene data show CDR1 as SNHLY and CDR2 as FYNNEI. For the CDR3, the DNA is TGTGCCAGCAAGTCGGGACCGGGACAGGGAGTCCACGGGGAGCTGTTTTTT. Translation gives CASKSGPGQGVHGELFF. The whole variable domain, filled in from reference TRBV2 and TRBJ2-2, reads EPEVTQTPSHQVTQMGQEVILRCVPISNHLYFYWYRQILGQKVEFLVSFYNNEISEKSEIFDDQFSVERPDGSNFTLKIRSTKLEDSAMYFCASKSGPGQGVHGELFFGEGSRLTVL.

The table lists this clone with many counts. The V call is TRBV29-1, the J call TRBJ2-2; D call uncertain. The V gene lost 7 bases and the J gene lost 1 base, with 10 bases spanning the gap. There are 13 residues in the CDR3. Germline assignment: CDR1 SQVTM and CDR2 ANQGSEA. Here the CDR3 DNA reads TGCAGCGGCAAACAAGTGAACACCGGGGAGCTGTTTTTT. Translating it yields CSGKQVNTGELFF.

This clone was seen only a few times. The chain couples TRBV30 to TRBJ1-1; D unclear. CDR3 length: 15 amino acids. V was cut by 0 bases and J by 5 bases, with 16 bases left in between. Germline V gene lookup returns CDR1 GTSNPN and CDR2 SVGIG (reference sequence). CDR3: CAWSVGDRFGTEAFF. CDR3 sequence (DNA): TGTGCCTGGAGTGTTGGAGACCGTTTTGGGACTGAAGCTTTCTTT.